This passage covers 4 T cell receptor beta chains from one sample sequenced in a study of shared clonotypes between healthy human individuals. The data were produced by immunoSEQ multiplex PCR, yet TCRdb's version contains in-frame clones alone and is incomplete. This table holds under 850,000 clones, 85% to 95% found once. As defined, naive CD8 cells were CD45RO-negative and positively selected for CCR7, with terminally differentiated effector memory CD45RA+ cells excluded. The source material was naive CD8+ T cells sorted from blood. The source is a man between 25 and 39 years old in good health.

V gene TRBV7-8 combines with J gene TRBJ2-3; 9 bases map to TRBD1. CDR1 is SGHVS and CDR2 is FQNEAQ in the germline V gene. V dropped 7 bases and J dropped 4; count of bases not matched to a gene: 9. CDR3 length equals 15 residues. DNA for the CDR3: TGTGCCAGCAACCCGACAGGGGGTAACGCAGATACGCAGTATTTT. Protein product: CASNPTGGNADTQYF.

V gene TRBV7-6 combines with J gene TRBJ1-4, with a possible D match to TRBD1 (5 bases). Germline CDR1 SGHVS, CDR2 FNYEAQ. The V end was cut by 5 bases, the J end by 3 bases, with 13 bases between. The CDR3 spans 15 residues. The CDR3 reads CASSPREGANEKLFF. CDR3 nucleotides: TGTGCCAGCAGCCCCAGGGAGGGAGCTAATGAAAAACTGTTTTTT.

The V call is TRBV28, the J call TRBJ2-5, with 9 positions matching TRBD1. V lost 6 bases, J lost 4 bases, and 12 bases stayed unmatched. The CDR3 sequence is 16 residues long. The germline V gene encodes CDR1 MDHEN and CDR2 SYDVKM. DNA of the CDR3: TGTGCCAGCAGAAATTGGGACAGGGCCTTTTCAGAGACCCAGTACTTC. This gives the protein CASRNWDRAFSETQYF.

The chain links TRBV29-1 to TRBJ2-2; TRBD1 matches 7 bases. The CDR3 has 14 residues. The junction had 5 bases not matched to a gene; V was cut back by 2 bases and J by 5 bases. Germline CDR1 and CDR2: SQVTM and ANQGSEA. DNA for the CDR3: TGCAGCGTTGAACTACAGGGGTGGACCGGGGAGCTGTTTTTT. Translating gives CSVELQGWTGELFF.